This T cell receptor beta chain comes out of a study of cytomegalovirus exposure and HLA in healthy donors. There are 13 residues in the CDR3. CDR1 SGHRS and CDR2 YFSETQ come from the germline V gene. V dropped 4 bases and J dropped 7; count of bases not matched to a gene: 7. PCR primers comprised 60 Vbeta and 13 Jbeta primers. Assay: immunoSEQ multiplex PCR; the TCRdb copy retains only in-frame clones and omits some. The sample lists tens of thousands of clones, about 78% occurring once. Remarks on this clone: What it recognizes is unknown.

Likely unrecorded immune exposures existed in these nominally healthy donors. Whole-study findings and limits: Within a later analysis, the majority of CMV-associated TCR beta chains appeared HLA-restricted. Some public TCRs appeared in many individuals, while most sequences were rare. Using the classifier, cytomegalovirus status was reportedly diagnosed with high specificity and sensitivity.

The V call is TRBV5-1, the J call TRBJ1-2; 7 nucleotides line up with TRBD1. The clonotype comes from a man aged 40-49 years in good health and CMV-seronegative. The specimen was PBMCs. The chain's CDR3 is CASSLDRSGGYTF. The CDR3 bases are TGCGCCAGCAGCCTGGACAGGTCGGGTGGCTACACCTTC.